This TCR beta chain comes out of a study of blood T cell repertoires in COVID-19. Sequencing used immunoSEQ multiplex PCR; TCRdb keeps in-frame clones, though not all of them. This table holds about 230,000 clones, around 84% found once. The V gene's germline CDR1 is SGHAT and CDR2 FQNNGV. V shed 0 bases, J shed 15 bases, and the junction held 4 bases outside the gene matches. The CDR3 is 12 residues long. This receptor was obtained from a man between 18 and 29 years old who had recovered from COVID-19. The sample was PBMCs or T cells enriched from blood (not recorded which). This chain links TRBV11-2 with TRBJ2-1, with TRBD2 identical over 8 bases. The CDR3, as DNA: TGTGCCAGCAGCTTAGATGCGGGACTAGGGTTCTTC. This translates into CASSLDAGLGFF.